The 24 T cell receptor beta chains given below trace back to one sample, sequenced in a study of blood T cell repertoires in COVID-19. Profiled with immunoSEQ multiplex PCR; TCRdb holds only in-frame clones, not every one. The data hold approximately 290,000 clones, with approximately 90% observed a single time. Sequencing was done on a sample of peripheral blood. The source of these receptors is a man younger than 45 with acute or convalescent COVID-19.

The chain's CDR3 is CSVATAPYGYTF. The CDR3 region has the DNA TGCAGCGTTGCCACAGCCCCATATGGCTACACCTTC. V and J are TRBV29-1 and TRBJ1-2; D call uncertain. The V end lost 4 bases, the J end lost 5 bases, and 11 bases lay between the germline ends. CDR3 size: 12 residues. Per germline, CDR1 SQVTM and CDR2 ANQGSEA. Full variable domain (missing parts from reference TRBV29-1 and TRBJ1-2): SAVISQKPSRDICQRGTSLTIQCQVDSQVTMMFWYRQQPGQSLTLIATANQGSEATYESGFVIDKFPISRPNLTFSTLTVSNMSPEDSSIYLCSVATAPYGYTFGSGTRLTVV.

As concerns this clone: Its ends do not fully match the called genes, so a read error is possible. This rearrangement joins TRBV5-1 to TRBJ1-2; the D is unclear. Germline V lookup: CDR1 SGHRS, CDR2 YFSETQ. The CDR3 sequence is 12 residues long. The CDR3 loop is CASSLGTAGYTF. CDR3 coding DNA: TGCGCCAGCAGTTTGGGCACTGCCGGCTACACCTTC.

The V call is TRBV6-5, the J call TRBJ2-6; perhaps TRBD1 as D (5 bases). This CDR3 has 16 amino acids. CDR1 is MNHEY, CDR2 SVGAGI, per germline. V was cut by 4 bases and J by 1 base, with 11 bases left in between. The CDR3: CASSWTINSGANVLTF. Here the CDR3 DNA reads TGTGCCAGCAGTTGGACAATCAATTCTGGGGCCAACGTCCTGACTTTC.

This clone came up a few times. This chain links TRBV9 with TRBJ1-1; D possibly corresponds to TRBD1 (5 bases). This CDR3 is 15 amino acids long. Trimming took 0 bases from V and 1 from J, leaving 10 bases between them. CDR1 SGDLS and CDR2 YYNGEE come from the germline V gene. The CDR3 protein is CASSVVGGSNTEAFF. The CDR3 coding sequence is TGTGCCAGCAGCGTAGTTGGGGGGTCGAACACTGAAGCTTTCTTT.

This clone was detected only once. The rearrangement uses TRBV3-1 (or the pseudogene TRBV3-2) and TRBJ1-5; maybe TRBD1 (6 bases). V was trimmed by 5 bases and J by 5 bases, leaving 13 bases between them. Germline CDR1 and CDR2: LGHDT and YNNKEL (reference sequence). The CDR3 consists of 14 residues. CDR3 DNA: TGTGCCAGCAGCTGGGACACTGGTGATCAGCCCCAGCATTTT. It translates to CASSWDTGDQPQHF.

V gene TRBV6-5 combines with J gene TRBJ2-2, with D possibly matching TRBD1 (5 bases). Looked up from germline, CDR1 is MNHEY and CDR2 is SVGAGI. The CDR3 is 13 amino acids. V lost 2 bases to trimming and J lost 4 bases, with 5 bases between them. This CDR3 reads CASSYDSTGELFF. CDR3 coding DNA: TGTGCCAGCAGTTACGACAGCACCGGGGAGCTGTTTTTT.

The chain uses TRBV19 and TRBJ2-1; 9 bases match TRBD2. CDR1 is LNHDA, CDR2 SQIVND, per germline (reference sequence). This CDR3 spans 16 amino acids. The V segment lost 3 bases and the J segment 8 bases; nucleotides outside the gene matches: 11. In DNA, the CDR3 is TGTGCCAGTAGTATTGAAGGGCGGGGGGGCCGCGATGAGCAGTTCTTC. It is translated as CASSIEGRGGRDEQFF.

The V gene is TRBV28, the J gene TRBJ2-1, with D perhaps TRBD2 (5 bases). Germline CDR1 MDHEN, CDR2 SYDVKM. This CDR3 contains 14 residues. Deletions cut 5 bases from V and 6 bases from J, with 14 bases between. The CDR3 DNA sequence: TGTGCCAGCAGTACCACTAGGTCTCGCAATGAGCAGTTCTTC. It translates to CASSTTRSRNEQFF.

This clone was recorded once. The chain employs TRBV28 and TRBJ2-7; 15 bases align to TRBD2. V was clipped by 8 bases and J by 4 bases; unmatched bases: 9. CDR1 is MDHEN and CDR2 is SYDVKM in the germline V gene. The CDR3 has 16 residues. The CDR3 sequence is CASLGLAGGSGYEQYF. CDR3 bases: TGTGCCAGCCTGGGACTAGCGGGAGGCTCCGGATACGAGCAGTACTTC.

The chain links TRBV5-1 to TRBJ1-3; D is ambiguous. V lost 0 bases, J lost 0 bases, and 4 bases lay in between. Germline V gene sequence: CDR1 SGHRS, CDR2 YFSETQ. The CDR3 covers 14 residues. DNA for the CDR3: TGCGCCAGCAGCTTGGCCAGCTCTGGAAACACCATATATTTT. It translates to CASSLASSGNTIYF.

The CDR3 loop is CASSTRKETQYF. The CDR3 DNA reads as TGTGCCAGCAGCACCAGAAAAGAGACCCAGTACTTC. The chain recombines TRBV7-6 with TRBJ2-5, with unresolved D. V lost 5 bases, J lost 3 bases, and 7 bases lay in between. The CDR3 runs 12 residues. CDR1 and CDR2 from the germline V gene are SGHVS and FNYEAQ.

The chain combines TRBV28 with TRBJ2-1; 9 nucleotides match TRBD1. The CDR3 covers 15 residues. Losses at the gene ends were 8 bases for V and 6 bases for J; bases not matched to a gene: 11. Germline values: CDR1 MDHEN, CDR2 SYDVKM. In DNA, the CDR3 is TGTGCCAGCGCCTTTCCCGGGACAGGGCCCAATGAGCAGTTCTTC. Translating it yields CASAFPGTGPNEQFF.

For the CDR3, the DNA is TGTGCCAGCAGTCCCCACGGCTACGAGCAGTACTTC. This encodes CASSPHGYEQYF. The chain has TRBV25-1 and TRBJ2-7, with D unclear. This CDR3 spans 12 amino acids. Germline CDR1 MGHDK, CDR2 SYGVNS. The V and J ends lost 5 bases and 3 bases respectively, with 8 bases between them.

The gene calls are TRBV5-6 and TRBJ1-3; 9 bases line up with TRBD1. V was pared by 0 bases and J by 0 bases, with 7 bases of the junction left unmatched. The CDR3 extends over 18 amino acids. CDR1 is SGHDT, CDR2 YYEEEE, per germline. The CDR3 sequence is CASSLAKRDRASGNTIYF. The CDR3 coding sequence is TGTGCCAGCAGCTTGGCCAAACGGGACAGGGCCTCTGGAAACACCATATATTTT.

The chain employs TRBV5-4 and TRBJ1-6; TRBD1 is a possible D gene (6 bases). The germline V and J ends were trimmed by 4 bases and 0 bases, with 14 bases remaining between them. CDR1 and CDR2 (germline): SGHNT, YYREEE (reference sequence). The CDR3 has 17 residues. DNA of the CDR3: TGTGCCAGCAGCCGCGGGGGGCTGAGCTCCTATAATTCACCCCTCCACTTT. It yields the protein CASSRGGLSSYNSPLHF.

The CDR3 region has the DNA TGTGCCTGGAGGGGGACAGGGGGCTCCTACGAGCAGTACTTC. As protein: CAWRGTGGSYEQYF. The chain is built from TRBV30 and TRBJ2-7, with TRBD1 identical over 11 bases. V was clipped by 3 bases and J by 0 bases; unmatched bases: 1. CDR1 and CDR2 from the germline V gene are GTSNPN and SVGIG (reference sequence). This CDR3 has 14 amino acids.

This chain uses TRBV5-1 with TRBJ1-3, with D possibly matching TRBD1 (5 bases). From germline, CDR1 is SGHRS and CDR2 YFSETQ. The CDR3 is 15 residues long. Trimming left V 2 bases short and J 0 bases short, with 9 bases between. The CDR3 sequence is CASSFDRTSGNTIYF. For the CDR3, the DNA is TGCGCCAGCAGCTTTGACAGAACCTCTGGAAACACCATATATTTT.

CDR3 amino acids: CSVIEPYAGYTF. CDR3 DNA sequence: TGCAGCGTGATAGAACCCTATGCGGGCTACACCTTC. The gene calls are TRBV29-1 and TRBJ1-2; D remains ambiguous. Trimming left V 6 bases short and J 8 bases short, with 16 bases between. Germline V CDR1 and CDR2: SQVTM, ANQGSEA. The CDR3 runs 12 residues.

This rearrangement joins TRBV19 to TRBJ1-5; TRBD1 might be the D (6 bases). The CDR3 has 15 residues. With 4 bases removed from V and 0 bases from J, the gap between germline ends came to 10 bases. Germline CDR1 LNHDA, CDR2 SQIVND (reference sequence). The CDR3 here is CASSKAGDSNQPQHF. The CDR3 DNA reads as TGTGCCAGTAGTAAGGCAGGGGATAGCAATCAGCCCCAGCATTTT.

The rearrangement uses TRBV19 and TRBJ1-1; 8 nucleotides agree with TRBD1. CDR3 length: 13 residues. V shed 11 bases and J 1 base; nucleotides not matched to a gene: 6. Germline V gene lookup returns CDR1 LNHDA and CDR2 SQIVND (reference sequence). The CDR3 DNA reads TGTGCCGCAAGACAGGGGCGGAACACTGAAGCTTTCTTT. Its protein product is CAARQGRNTEAFF. The variable domain in full, completed from reference TRBV19 and TRBJ1-1, reads DGGITQSPKYLFRKEGQNVTLSCEQNLNHDAMYWYRQDPGQGLRLIYYSQIVNDFQKGDIAEGYSVSREKKESFPLTVTSAQKNPTAFYLCAARQGRNTEAFFGQGTRLTVV.

The chain joins TRBV18 to TRBJ1-6; TRBD1 might be the D (5 bases). Per germline, CDR1 KGHSH and CDR2 LQKENI. The CDR3 spans 15 residues. The V end was cut by 0 bases, the J end by 5 bases, with 8 bases between. CDR3 bases: TGTGCCAGCTCACCACCGGCAGGGAATAATTCACCCCTCCACTTT. This encodes CASSPPAGNNSPLHF.

The chain uses TRBV28 and TRBJ1-2; D not resolved. The V gene lost 4 bases and the J gene lost 4 bases, with 13 bases spanning the gap. The CDR3 runs 14 residues. The germline gives CDR1 MDHEN, CDR2 SYDVKM. As DNA, the CDR3 is TGTGCCAGCAGTTACACTACCCGCCTCTATGGCTACACCTTC. Translating gives CASSYTTRLYGYTF.

A few counts support this clone. The chain uses TRBV9 and TRBJ1-1; 9 bases line up with TRBD1. J gave up 4 bases and V 3 bases, and 7 bases lay outside the gene matches. Germline V lookup: CDR1 SGDLS, CDR2 YYNGEE. CDR3 size: 15 residues. As DNA, the CDR3 is TGTGCCAGCAGCGACCGGGACAGGGTTGGCACTGAAGCTTTCTTT. Translated, it gives CASSDRDRVGTEAFF.

This clone was seen only once. The chain recombines TRBV2 with TRBJ2-7, with D tentatively TRBD2 (6 bases). V dropped 1 base and J dropped 7 bases, with 20 bases sitting between them. Germline V gives CDR1 SNHLY, CDR2 FYNNEI. The CDR3 runs 16 residues. CDR3 region: CASSEGWKSRGLEQYF. In DNA form, the CDR3 reads TGTGCCAGCAGTGAAGGTTGGAAGAGTCGGGGGTTAGAGCAGTACTTC.